This T cell receptor (beta chain) was identified in a study of monozygotic twins with inflammatory bowel disease. Points from the study as a whole: TCRbeta diversity (inverse Simpson) was lower in IBD patients than in healthy co-twins. IBD patients exhibited fewer clonotypes shared with other individuals than healthy twins, particularly with disease activity.

Note on this clonotype: Antigen: not known.

This CDR3 has 14 amino acids. CDR1 SGHKS and CDR2 YYEKEE come from the germline V gene (reference sequence). Each UMI, carrying a 6-nucleotide sample barcode, came from template switching. Using the 5' RACE reads, TCRdb records one entry per CDR3 protein without DNA. This sample carries 300,000 to 350,000 distinct CDR3 sequences, with around 2% going to the ten biggest clones. The receptor comes from a human donor with ulcerative colitis or Crohn's disease, or a healthy co-twin of an affected twin (not recorded which). The material sequenced was blood. The chain employs TRBV5-5 and TRBJ1-1; with no DNA, the TCRdb D assignment of TRBD1 cannot be verified. CDR3 in amino acids: CASSFNTGVTEAFF.